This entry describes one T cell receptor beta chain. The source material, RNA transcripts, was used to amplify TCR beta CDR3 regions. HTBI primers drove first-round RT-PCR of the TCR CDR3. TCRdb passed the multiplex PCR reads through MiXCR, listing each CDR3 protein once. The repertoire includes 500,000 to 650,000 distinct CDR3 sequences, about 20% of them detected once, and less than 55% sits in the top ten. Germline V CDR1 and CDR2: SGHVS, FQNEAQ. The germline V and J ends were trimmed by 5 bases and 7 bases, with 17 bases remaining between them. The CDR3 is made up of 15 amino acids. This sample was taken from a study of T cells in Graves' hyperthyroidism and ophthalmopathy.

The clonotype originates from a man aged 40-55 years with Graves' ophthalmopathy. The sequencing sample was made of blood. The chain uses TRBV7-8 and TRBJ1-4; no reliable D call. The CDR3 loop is CASSLLQLPGEKLFF. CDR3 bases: TGTGCCAGCAGCCTCCTACAGCTCCCTGGTGAAAAACTGTTTTTT.